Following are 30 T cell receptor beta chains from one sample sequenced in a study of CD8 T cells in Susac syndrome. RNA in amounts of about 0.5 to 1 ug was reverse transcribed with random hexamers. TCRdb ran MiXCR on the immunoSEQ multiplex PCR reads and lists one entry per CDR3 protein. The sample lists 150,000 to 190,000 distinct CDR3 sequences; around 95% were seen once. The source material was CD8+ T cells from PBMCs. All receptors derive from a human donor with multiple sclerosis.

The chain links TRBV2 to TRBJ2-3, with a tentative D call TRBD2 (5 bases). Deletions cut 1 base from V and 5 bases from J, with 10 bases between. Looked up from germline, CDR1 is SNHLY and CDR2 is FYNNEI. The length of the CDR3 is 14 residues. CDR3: CASSEGPSLDTQYF. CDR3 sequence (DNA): TGTGCCAGCAGTGAAGGGCCTAGCCTAGATACGCAGTATTTT.

DNA for the CDR3: TGTGCCAGCAGCCCAACCCCACTAGCGGGTGAAGAGACCCAGTACTTC. It encodes CASSPTPLAGEETQYF. The chain joins TRBV11-2 to TRBJ2-5; 9 nucleotides match TRBD2. Germline V gene data show CDR1 as SGHAT and CDR2 as FQNNGV. With V trimmed by 5 bases and J by 3 bases, 10 bases remained unmatched. The CDR3 spans 16 residues.

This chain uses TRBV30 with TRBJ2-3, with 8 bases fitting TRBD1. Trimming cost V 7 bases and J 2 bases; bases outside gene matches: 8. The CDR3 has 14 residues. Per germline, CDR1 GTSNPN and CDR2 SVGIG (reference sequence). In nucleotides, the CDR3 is TGTGCCTCCGGCCAGGGGGCGACCACAGATACGCAGTATTTT. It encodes CASGQGATTDTQYF. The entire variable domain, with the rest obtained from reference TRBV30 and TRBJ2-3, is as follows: SQTIHQWPATLVQPVGSPLSLECTVEGTSNPNLYWYRQAAGRGLQLLFYSVGIGQISSEVPQNLSASRPQDRQFILSSKKLLLSDSGFYLCASGQGATTDTQYFGPGTRLTVL.

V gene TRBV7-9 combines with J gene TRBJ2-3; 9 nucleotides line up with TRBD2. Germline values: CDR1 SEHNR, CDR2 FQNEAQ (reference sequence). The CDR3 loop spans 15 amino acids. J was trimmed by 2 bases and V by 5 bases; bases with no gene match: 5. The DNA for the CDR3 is TGTGCCAGCAGCCGACTAGCGGTCCCCACAGATACGCAGTATTTT. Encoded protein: CASSRLAVPTDTQYF.

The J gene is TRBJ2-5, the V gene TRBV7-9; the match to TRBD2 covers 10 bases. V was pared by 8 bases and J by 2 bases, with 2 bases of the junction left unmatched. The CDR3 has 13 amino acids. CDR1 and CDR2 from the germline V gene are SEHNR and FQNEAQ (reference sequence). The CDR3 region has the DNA TGTGCCAGCGGGACTAGCGTTCAAGAGACCCAGTACTTC. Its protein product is CASGTSVQETQYF.

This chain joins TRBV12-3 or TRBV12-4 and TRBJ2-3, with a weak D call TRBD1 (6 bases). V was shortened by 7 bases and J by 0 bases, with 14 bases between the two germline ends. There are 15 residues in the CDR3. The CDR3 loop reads CASNTGTTSTDTQYF. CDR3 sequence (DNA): TGTGCCAGCAATACCGGGACAACTAGCACAGATACGCAGTATTTT.

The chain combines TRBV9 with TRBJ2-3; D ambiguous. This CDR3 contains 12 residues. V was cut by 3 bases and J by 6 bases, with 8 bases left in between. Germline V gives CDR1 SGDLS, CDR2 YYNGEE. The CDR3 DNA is TGTGCCAGCAGCGCACCCCCCGATACGCAGTATTTT. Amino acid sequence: CASSAPPDTQYF.

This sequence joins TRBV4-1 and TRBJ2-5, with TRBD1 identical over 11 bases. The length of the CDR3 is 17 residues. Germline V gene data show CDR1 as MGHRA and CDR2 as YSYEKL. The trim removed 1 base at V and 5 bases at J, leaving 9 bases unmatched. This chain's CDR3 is CASSQAGGQGAGETQYF. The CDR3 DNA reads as TGCGCCAGCAGCCAAGCCGGAGGACAGGGGGCCGGGGAGACCCAGTACTTC.

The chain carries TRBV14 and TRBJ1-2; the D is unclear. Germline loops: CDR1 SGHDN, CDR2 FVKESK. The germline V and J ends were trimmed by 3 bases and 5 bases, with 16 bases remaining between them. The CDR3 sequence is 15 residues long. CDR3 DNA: TGTGCCAGCAGCCATCAAGGTCTAGGATCTTATGGCTACACCTTC. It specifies CASSHQGLGSYGYTF.

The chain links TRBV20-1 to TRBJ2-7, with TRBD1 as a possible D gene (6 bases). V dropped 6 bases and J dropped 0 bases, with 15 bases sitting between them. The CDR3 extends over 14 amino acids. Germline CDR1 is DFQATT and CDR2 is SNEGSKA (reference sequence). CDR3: CSAPQTGSSYEQYF. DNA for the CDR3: TGCAGTGCCCCGCAGACAGGCAGCTCCTACGAGCAGTACTTC.

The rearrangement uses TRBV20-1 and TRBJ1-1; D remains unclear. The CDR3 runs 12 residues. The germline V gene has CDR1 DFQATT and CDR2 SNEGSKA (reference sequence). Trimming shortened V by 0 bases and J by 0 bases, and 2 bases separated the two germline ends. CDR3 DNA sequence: TGCAGTGCTAGAGATCTGAACACTGAAGCTTTCTTT. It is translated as CSARDLNTEAFF.

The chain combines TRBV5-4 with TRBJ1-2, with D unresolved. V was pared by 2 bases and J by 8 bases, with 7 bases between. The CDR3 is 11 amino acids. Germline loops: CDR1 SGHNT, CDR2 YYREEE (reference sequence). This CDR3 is CASSFGTGYTF. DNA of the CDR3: TGTGCCAGCAGCTTCGGCACAGGCTACACCTTC.

The CDR3, as DNA: TGTGCCAGCACCTTTCTGAGGACTGGAAACACCATATATTTT. Protein product: CASTFLRTGNTIYF. The chain is built from TRBV6-2 or TRBV6-3 and TRBJ1-3; D not resolved. Germline assignment: CDR1 MNHEY and CDR2 SVGEGT. V gave up 7 bases and J gave up 2 bases, with 12 bases separating them. The CDR3 spans 14 residues.

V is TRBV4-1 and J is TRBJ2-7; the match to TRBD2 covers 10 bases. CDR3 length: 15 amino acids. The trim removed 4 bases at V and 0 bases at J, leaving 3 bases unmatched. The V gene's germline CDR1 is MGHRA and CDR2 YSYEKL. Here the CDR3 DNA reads TGCGCCAGCAGCCTTAGCGGGGGGCCCTCCTACGAGCAGTACTTC. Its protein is CASSLSGGPSYEQYF.

CDR3 DNA sequence: TGTGCCAGCAGCTTAATTAGCTACGAGCAGTACTTC. Translated: CASSLISYEQYF. The J gene is TRBJ2-7, the V gene TRBV7-9; D ambiguous. V was trimmed by 2 bases and J by 3 bases, leaving 5 bases between them. Germline V CDR1 and CDR2: SEHNR, FQNEAQ (reference sequence). CDR3 size: 12 residues.

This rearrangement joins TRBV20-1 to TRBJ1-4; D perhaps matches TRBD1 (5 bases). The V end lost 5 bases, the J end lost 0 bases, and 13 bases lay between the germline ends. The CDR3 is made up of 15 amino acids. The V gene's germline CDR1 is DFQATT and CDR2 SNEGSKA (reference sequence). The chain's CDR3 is CSAETWGATNEKLFF. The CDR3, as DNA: TGCAGTGCTGAGACCTGGGGGGCAACTAATGAAAAACTGTTTTTT.

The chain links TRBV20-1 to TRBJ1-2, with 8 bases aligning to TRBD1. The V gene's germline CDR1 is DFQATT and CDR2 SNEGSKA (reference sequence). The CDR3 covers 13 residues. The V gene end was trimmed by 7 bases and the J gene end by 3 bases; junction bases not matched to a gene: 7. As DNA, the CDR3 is TGCAGTGTCACGGACAGGGTGCACTATGGCTACACCTTC. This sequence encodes CSVTDRVHYGYTF.

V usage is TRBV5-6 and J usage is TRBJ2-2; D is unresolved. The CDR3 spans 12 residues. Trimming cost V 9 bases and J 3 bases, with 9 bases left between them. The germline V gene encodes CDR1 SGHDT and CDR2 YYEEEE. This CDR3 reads CATHSDTGELFF. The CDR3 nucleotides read TGTGCCACACACAGTGACACCGGGGAGCTGTTTTTT.

The CDR3 loop is CASSLTGTSRYEQYF. The CDR3 DNA is TGCGCCAGCAGCTTGACCGGGACTAGCCGCTACGAGCAGTACTTC. This chain joins TRBV5-1 and TRBJ2-7; TRBD2 matches at 9 bases. Germline trimming cut 1 base from V and 3 bases from J; bases unmatched to any gene: 5. There are 15 residues in the CDR3. CDR1 SGHRS and CDR2 YFSETQ come from the germline V gene. The full variable domain, in which reference TRBV5-1 and TRBJ2-7 provide the parts outside the CDR3, is KAGVTQTPRYLIKTRGQQVTLSCSPISGHRSVSWYQQTPGQGLQFLFEYFSETQRNKGNFPGRFSGRQFSNSRSEMNVSTLELGDSALYLCASSLTGTSRYEQYFGPGTRLTVT.

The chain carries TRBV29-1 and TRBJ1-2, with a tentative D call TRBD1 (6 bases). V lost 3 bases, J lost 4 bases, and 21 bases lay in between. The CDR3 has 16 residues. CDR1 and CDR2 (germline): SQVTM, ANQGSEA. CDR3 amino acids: CSVEFEHRAVGYGYTF. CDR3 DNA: TGCAGCGTTGAGTTCGAGCACAGGGCCGTCGGCTATGGCTACACCTTC.

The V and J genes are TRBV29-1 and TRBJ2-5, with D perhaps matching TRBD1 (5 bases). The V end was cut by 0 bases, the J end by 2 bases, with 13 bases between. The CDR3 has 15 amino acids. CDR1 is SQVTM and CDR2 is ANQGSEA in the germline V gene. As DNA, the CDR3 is TGCAGCGTTGAAGAGGGTACAGGTACTCAAGAGACCCAGTACTTC. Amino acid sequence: CSVEEGTGTQETQYF.

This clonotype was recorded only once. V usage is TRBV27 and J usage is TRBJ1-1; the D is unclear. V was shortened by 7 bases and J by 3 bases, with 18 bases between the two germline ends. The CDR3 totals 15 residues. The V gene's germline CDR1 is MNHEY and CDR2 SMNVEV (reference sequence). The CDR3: CASKGLLEGDTEAFF. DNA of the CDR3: TGTGCCAGCAAAGGGCTTCTAGAGGGCGACACTGAAGCTTTCTTT.

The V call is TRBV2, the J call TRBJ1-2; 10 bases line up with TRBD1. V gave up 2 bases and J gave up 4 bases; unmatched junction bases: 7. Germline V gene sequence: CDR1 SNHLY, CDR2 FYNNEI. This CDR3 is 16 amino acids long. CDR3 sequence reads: CASSERTGGKLYGYTF. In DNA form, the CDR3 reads TGTGCCAGCAGTGAAAGGACAGGGGGGAAACTCTATGGCTACACCTTC.

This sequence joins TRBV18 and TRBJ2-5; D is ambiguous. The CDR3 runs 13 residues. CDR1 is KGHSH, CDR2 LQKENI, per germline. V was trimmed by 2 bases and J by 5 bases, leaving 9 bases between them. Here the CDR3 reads CASSPARAETQYF. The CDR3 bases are TGTGCCAGCTCACCAGCACGCGCGGAGACCCAGTACTTC.

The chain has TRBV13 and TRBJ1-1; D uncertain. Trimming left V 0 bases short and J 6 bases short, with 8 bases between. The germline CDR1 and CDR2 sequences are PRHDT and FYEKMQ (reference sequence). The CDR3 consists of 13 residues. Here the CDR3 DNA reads TGTGCCAGCAGCTTAGGGGGTTACGCTGAAGCTTTCTTT. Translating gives CASSLGGYAEAFF.

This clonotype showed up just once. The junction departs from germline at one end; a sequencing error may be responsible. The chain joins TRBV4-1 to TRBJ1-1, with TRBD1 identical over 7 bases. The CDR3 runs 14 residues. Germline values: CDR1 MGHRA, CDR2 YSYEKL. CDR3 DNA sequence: TGCGCCAGCAGCCAGGGACAGTCGAACACTGAAGTTTTCTTT. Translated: CASSQGQSNTEVFF.

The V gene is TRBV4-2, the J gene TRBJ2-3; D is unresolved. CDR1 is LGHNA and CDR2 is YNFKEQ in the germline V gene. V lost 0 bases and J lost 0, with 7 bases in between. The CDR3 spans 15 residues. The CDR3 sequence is CASSQEDLSTDTQYF. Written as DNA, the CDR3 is TGTGCCAGCAGCCAAGAGGACCTTAGCACAGATACGCAGTATTTT.

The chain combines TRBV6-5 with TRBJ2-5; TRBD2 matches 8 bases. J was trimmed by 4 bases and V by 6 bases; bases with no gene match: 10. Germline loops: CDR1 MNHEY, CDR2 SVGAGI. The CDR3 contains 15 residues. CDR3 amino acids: CASSSEAGAPETQYF. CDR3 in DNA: TGTGCCAGCAGCTCCGAAGCGGGGGCCCCAGAGACCCAGTACTTC.

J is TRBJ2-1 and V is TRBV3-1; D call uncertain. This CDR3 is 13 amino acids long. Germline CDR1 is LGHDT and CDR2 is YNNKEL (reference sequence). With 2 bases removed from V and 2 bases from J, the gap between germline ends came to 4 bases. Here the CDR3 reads CASSQYTYNEQFF. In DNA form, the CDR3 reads TGTGCCAGCAGCCAATACACCTACAATGAGCAGTTCTTC.

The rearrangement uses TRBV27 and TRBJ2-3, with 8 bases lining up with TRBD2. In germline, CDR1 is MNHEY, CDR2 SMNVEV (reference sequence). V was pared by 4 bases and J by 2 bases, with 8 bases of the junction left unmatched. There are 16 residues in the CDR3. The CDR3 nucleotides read TGTGCCAGCAGTTGGGACACGGGGGGGCACACAGATACGCAGTATTTT. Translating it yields CASSWDTGGHTDTQYF.